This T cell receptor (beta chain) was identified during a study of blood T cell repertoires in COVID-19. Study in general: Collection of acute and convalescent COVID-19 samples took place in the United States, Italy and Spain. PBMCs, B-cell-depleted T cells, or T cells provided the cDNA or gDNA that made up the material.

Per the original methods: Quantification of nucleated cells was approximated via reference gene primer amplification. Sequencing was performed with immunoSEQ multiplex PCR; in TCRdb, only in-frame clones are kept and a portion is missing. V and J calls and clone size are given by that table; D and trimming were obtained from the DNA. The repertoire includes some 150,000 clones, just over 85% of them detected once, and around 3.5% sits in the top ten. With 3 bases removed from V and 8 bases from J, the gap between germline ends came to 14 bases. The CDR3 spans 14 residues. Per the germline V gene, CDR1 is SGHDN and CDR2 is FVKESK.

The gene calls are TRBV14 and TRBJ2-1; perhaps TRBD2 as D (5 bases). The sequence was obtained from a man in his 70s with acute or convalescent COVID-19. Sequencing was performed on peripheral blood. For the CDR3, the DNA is TGTGCCAGCAGCCACCGGGATGCCCCCCATGAGCAGTTCTTC. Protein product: CASSHRDAPHEQFF. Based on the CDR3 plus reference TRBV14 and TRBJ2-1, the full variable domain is EAGVTQFPSHSVIEKGQTVTLRCDPISGHDNLYWYRRVMGKEIKFLLHFVKESKQDESGMPNNRFLAERTGGTYSTLKVQPAELEDSGVYFCASSHRDAPHEQFFGPGTRLTVL.